This passage covers 20 T cell receptor beta chains from one sample sequenced in a study of blood T cell repertoires in COVID-19. The table came from immunoSEQ multiplex PCR; TCRdb's copy has only in-frame clones and leaves some out. The sample lists approximately 89,000 clones; 80% were seen once. The specimen sequenced was peripheral blood. Receptor source: an elderly woman with acute or convalescent COVID-19.

With regard to this clone: The sample holds other DNA sequences that translate to the same CDR3. The chain employs TRBV7-9 and TRBJ1-1; 8 positions match TRBD1. The CDR3 has 14 amino acids. J was trimmed by 2 bases and V by 2 bases; bases with no gene match: 1. Germline V gene lookup returns CDR1 SEHNR and CDR2 FQNEAQ (reference sequence). The CDR3 DNA follows: TGTGCCAGCAGCTTACAGGGGGCTAACACTGAAGCTTTCTTT. It yields the protein CASSLQGANTEAFF.

DNA of the CDR3: TGTGCCAGCAGCTTAGTATGGAAGGGGACAGATACGCAGTATTTT. Translating gives CASSLVWKGTDTQYF. The V call is TRBV7-8, the J call TRBJ2-3; tentatively, D is TRBD1 (5 bases). Trimming pared 1 base from V and 3 bases from J, leaving 11 bases between. Germline loops: CDR1 SGHVS, CDR2 FQNEAQ. The CDR3 has 15 amino acids. Full variable domain (rest looked up from reference TRBV7-8 and TRBJ2-3): GAGVSQSPRYKVAKRGQDVALRCDPISGHVSLFWYQQALGQGPEFLTYFQNEAQLDKSGLPSDRFFAERPEGSVSTLKIQRTQQEDSAVYLCASSLVWKGTDTQYFGPGTRLTVL.

The chain has TRBV2 and TRBJ2-2; weak D call: TRBD1 (7 bases). Trimming stripped 6 bases from V and 2 bases from J, with 22 bases between. Germline lookup yields CDR1 SNHLY and CDR2 FYNNEI. There are 18 residues in the CDR3. The CDR3 DNA reads TGTGCCAGCAGACAAAGACAGGGAGGATTAATTAACACCGGGGAGCTGTTTTTT. It translates to CASRQRQGGLINTGELFF.

The chain links TRBV11-2 to TRBJ1-2, with 9 nucleotides matching TRBD1. V gave up 7 bases and J gave up 5 bases; unmatched junction bases: 8. CDR1 and CDR2 from the germline V gene are SGHAT and FQNNGV. This CDR3 is built from 14 residues. Here the CDR3 reads CASKGQGFGYGYTF. DNA for the CDR3: TGTGCCAGCAAAGGACAGGGGTTTGGATATGGCTACACCTTC.

V and J are TRBV5-1 and TRBJ2-7; 8 positions match TRBD1. J lost 3 bases, V lost 4 bases, and 3 bases had no gene match. The CDR3 runs 13 residues. CDR1 is SGHRS, CDR2 YFSETQ, per germline. In nucleotides, the CDR3 is TGCGCCAGCAGCAAGGGACAGGACTACGAGCAGTACTTC. Protein product: CASSKGQDYEQYF.

The J gene is TRBJ1-1, the V gene TRBV7-9, with 9 positions matching TRBD1. CDR1 and CDR2 (germline): SEHNR, FQNEAQ (reference sequence). With V trimmed by 2 bases and J by 6 bases, 10 bases remained unmatched. CDR3 length equals 16 residues. CDR3 DNA: TGTGCCAGCAGCTTAAACCCGGGACAGGGATGGCCTGAAGCTTTCTTT. Translation gives CASSLNPGQGWPEAFF.

The chain links TRBV6-5 to TRBJ2-1; 12 positions match TRBD2. The CDR3 sequence is 15 residues long. V shed 6 bases and J 4 bases; nucleotides not matched to a gene: 4. Per germline, CDR1 MNHEY and CDR2 SVGAGI. The CDR3 nucleotides are TGTGCCAGCAGACGGACTAGCGGGGAGTACAATGAGCAGTTCTTC. It yields the protein CASRRTSGEYNEQFF.

A single count supports this clone. V is TRBV27 and J is TRBJ1-6, with D possibly being TRBD1 (5 bases). This CDR3 is built from 14 residues. Trimming removed 3 bases at V and 3 bases at J, with 6 bases between. The germline V gene has CDR1 MNHEY and CDR2 SMNVEV (reference sequence). The CDR3 loop is CASSFDSYNSPLHF. The CDR3 DNA follows: TGTGCCAGCAGTTTCGACAGCTATAATTCACCCCTCCACTTT.

The rearrangement links TRBV19 to TRBJ1-2; no reliable D call. CDR3 length equals 15 residues. V lost 9 bases and J lost 0, with 17 bases in between. Looked up from germline, CDR1 is LNHDA and CDR2 is SQIVND (reference sequence). CDR3 bases: TGTGCCAGCATACAAAGTATATTGGCTAACTATGGCTACACCTTC. Translating gives CASIQSILANYGYTF.

This clone was picked up one time. The V and J genes are TRBV18 and TRBJ2-3; D remains ambiguous. The CDR3 covers 14 residues. V lost 0 bases to trimming and J lost 5 bases, with 9 bases between them. Germline values: CDR1 KGHSH, CDR2 LQKENI. CDR3 residues: CASSPPSVGDTQYF. In DNA form, the CDR3 reads TGTGCCAGCTCACCACCAAGCGTTGGAGATACGCAGTATTTT.

V and J are TRBV6-1 and TRBJ2-3, with TRBD2 identical over 14 bases. V trimming: 4 bases; J trimming: 3 bases; junction bases outside the gene matches: 3. The CDR3 length is 16 residues. Germline lookup yields CDR1 MNHNS and CDR2 SASEGT. The CDR3 reads CASSGWTSGRTDTQYF. Here the CDR3 DNA reads TGTGCCAGCAGTGGGTGGACTAGCGGGAGGACAGATACGCAGTATTTT.

The chain links TRBV27 to TRBJ2-3; TRBD2 agrees at 7 bases. There are 14 residues in the CDR3. Germline assignment: CDR1 MNHEY and CDR2 SMNVEV (reference sequence). The junction had 4 bases not matched to a gene; V was cut back by 3 bases and J by 4 bases. The CDR3 nucleotides read TGTGCCAGCAGTTTCGCCCGGGGGGCAGATACGCAGTATTTT. Amino acid sequence: CASSFARGADTQYF.

The V and J genes are TRBV14 and TRBJ2-7; TRBD1 is a possible D gene (7 bases). This CDR3 has 15 amino acids. Germline-derived CDR1 and CDR2 are SGHDN and FVKESK. Trimming cost V 1 base and J 2 bases, with 12 bases left between them. CDR3 loop: CASSQGQGGAYEQYF. For the CDR3, the DNA is TGTGCCAGCAGCCAAGGGCAGGGGGGTGCCTACGAGCAGTACTTC.

J is TRBJ1-3 and V is TRBV5-1; no definite D call. The CDR3 loop spans 12 amino acids. Germline V lookup: CDR1 SGHRS, CDR2 YFSETQ. Trimming cost V 1 base and J 8 bases, with 7 bases left between them. The CDR3 DNA sequence: TGCGCCAGCAGCTTGTCGGGAGACACCATATATTTT. It encodes CASSLSGDTIYF.

V usage is TRBV19 and J usage is TRBJ2-2; 12 bases fit TRBD2. Germline V gene data show CDR1 as LNHDA and CDR2 as SQIVND (reference sequence). V lost 4 bases to trimming and J lost 0 bases; unmatched junction nucleotides: 3. The CDR3 is 17 residues long. The CDR3 DNA reads as TGTGCCAGTAGTAGGACTAGCGGGACCGCGAACACCGGGGAGCTGTTTTTT. As protein: CASSRTSGTANTGELFF.

The V gene is TRBV5-1, the J gene TRBJ2-4; unclear D gene. Trimming took 2 bases from V and 5 from J, leaving 11 bases between them. The germline V gene encodes CDR1 SGHRS and CDR2 YFSETQ. The CDR3 consists of 14 residues. This chain's CDR3 is CASSLTGDENIQYF. In nucleotides, the CDR3 is TGCGCCAGCAGCTTAACCGGTGATGAAAACATTCAGTACTTC.

This chain joins TRBV10-3 and TRBJ1-5; D is unresolved. CDR1 ENHRY and CDR2 SYGVKD come from the germline V gene. The CDR3 contains 13 residues. The V gene lost 4 bases and the J gene lost 1 base, with 5 bases spanning the gap. CDR3 region: CAISGQSNQPQHF. As DNA, the CDR3 is TGTGCCATCAGTGGGCAGAGCAATCAGCCCCAGCATTTT.

A word on this clone: One end of the junction varies from germline; a read error may be responsible. The rearrangement joins TRBV9 to TRBJ1-1; 10 positions agree with TRBD1. Germline V gives CDR1 SGDLS, CDR2 YYNGEE. This CDR3 has 15 residues. The CDR3 DNA is TGTGCCAGCAGCGGGGACAGGGGTTGGAACAATGAAGCTTTCTTT. Translation: CASSGDRGWNNEAFF.

The sample holds one count of this clone. This chain joins TRBV18 and TRBJ1-1, with TRBD1 matching over 9 bases. Looked up from germline, CDR1 is KGHSH and CDR2 is LQKENI. V lost 2 bases and J lost 0; bases outside the gene matches: 1. This CDR3 comprises 15 residues. CDR3 loop: CASSPGTGLNTEAFF. CDR3 in DNA: TGTGCCAGCTCACCAGGGACAGGGTTGAACACTGAAGCTTTCTTT. Full variable domain (remainder filled in from reference TRBV18 and TRBJ1-1): NAGVMQNPRHLVRRRGQEARLRCSPMKGHSHVYWYRQLPEEGLKFMVYLQKENIIDESGMPKERFSAEFPKEGPSILRIQQVVRGDSAAYFCASSPGTGLNTEAFFGQGTRLTVV.

This clone was counted a single time. The V and J genes are TRBV6-2 or TRBV6-3 and TRBJ2-7; 7 positions match TRBD2. V lost 0 bases and J lost 1; bases outside the gene matches: 6. The CDR3 totals 16 residues. CDR1 and CDR2 (germline): MNHEY, SVGEGT. The CDR3: CASSYSKASGSYEQYF. CDR3 DNA sequence: TGTGCCAGCAGTTACTCGAAGGCTAGCGGTTCCTACGAGCAGTACTTC.